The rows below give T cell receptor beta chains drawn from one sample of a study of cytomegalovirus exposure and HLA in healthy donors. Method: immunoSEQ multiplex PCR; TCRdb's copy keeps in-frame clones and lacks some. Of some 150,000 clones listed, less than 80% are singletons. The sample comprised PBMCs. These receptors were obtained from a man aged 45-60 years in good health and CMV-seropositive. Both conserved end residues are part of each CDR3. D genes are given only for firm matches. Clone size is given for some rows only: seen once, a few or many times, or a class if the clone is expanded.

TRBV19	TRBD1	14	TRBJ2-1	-	CASSMGTEYNEQFF	TGTGCCAGTAGTATGGGGACAGAATACAATGAGCAGTTCTTC
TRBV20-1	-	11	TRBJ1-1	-	CSAREDTEAFF	TGCAGTGCTAGGGAGGACACTGAAGCTTTCTTT
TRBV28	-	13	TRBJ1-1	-	CASSLSQRRKAFF	TGTGCCAGCAGTTTATCCCAAAGGCGGAAAGCTTTCTTT
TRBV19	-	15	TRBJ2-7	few	CASSIRTTPAGEQYF	TGTGCCAGTAGTATCCGGACTACCCCGGCGGGGGAGCAGTACTTC
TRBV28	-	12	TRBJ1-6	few	CASSRGNSPLHF	TGTGCCAGCAGTAGAGGGAATTCACCCCTCCACTTT
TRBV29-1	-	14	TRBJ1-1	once	CSVERQGKDTEAFF	TGCAGCGTTGAACGTCAGGGGAAGGACACTGAAGCTTTCTTT
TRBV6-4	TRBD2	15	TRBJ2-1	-	CASSDSSGSANEQFF	TGTGCCAGCAGTGACTCTAGCGGGAGCGCCAATGAGCAGTTCTTC
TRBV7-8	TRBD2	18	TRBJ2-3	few	CASSSVKAFGGGTDTQYF	TGTGCCAGCAGCTCTGTAAAGGCTTTTGGGGGGGGGACAGATACGCAGTATTTT
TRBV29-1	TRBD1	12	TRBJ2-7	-	CSVAQGVDEQYF	TGCAGCGTTGCACAGGGGGTCGACGAGCAGTACTTC
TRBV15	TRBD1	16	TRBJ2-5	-	CATSRTDRGREETQYF	TGTGCCACCAGCAGGACGGACAGGGGGCGTGAGGAGACCCAGTACTTC
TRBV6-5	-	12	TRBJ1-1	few	CASSLLTGEAFF	TGTGCCAGCAGCCTCTTGACAGGTGAAGCTTTCTTT
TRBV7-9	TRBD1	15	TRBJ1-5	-	CASSLDGQGNQPQHF	TGTGCCAGCAGCTTGGACGGACAGGGCAATCAGCCCCAGCATTTT
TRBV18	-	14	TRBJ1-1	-	CASFSRVRDTEAFF	TGTGCCAGCTTCTCCAGGGTTAGAGACACTGAAGCTTTCTTT
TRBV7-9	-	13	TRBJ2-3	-	CASSLEVADTQYF	TGTGCCAGCAGCTTAGAAGTAGCAGATACGCAGTATTTT
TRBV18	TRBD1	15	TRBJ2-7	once	CASSPMDRTPYEQYF	TGTGCCAGCTCACCCATGGACAGGACTCCCTACGAGCAGTACTTC
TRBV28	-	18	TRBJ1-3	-	CASTSRGLIFTSGNTIYF	TGTGCCAGCACCTCCAGGGGTCTGATCTTTACCTCTGGAAACACCATATATTTT
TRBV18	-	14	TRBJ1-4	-	CASSPSATNEKLFF	TGTGCCAGCTCACCTTCAGCAACTAATGAAAAACTGTTTTTT
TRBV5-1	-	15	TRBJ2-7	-	CASSTDMISSYEQYF	TGCGCCAGCAGCACGGACATGATTAGCTCCTACGAGCAGTACTTC
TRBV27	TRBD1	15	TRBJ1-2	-	CASSRKPGTEYGYTF	TGTGCCAGCAGTCGAAAGCCTGGGACAGAATATGGCTACACCTTC
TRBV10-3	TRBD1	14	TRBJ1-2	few	CAISGQGAYYGYTF	TGTGCCATCAGTGGGCAGGGGGCTTACTATGGCTACACCTTC
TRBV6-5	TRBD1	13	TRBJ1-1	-	CASNTGANTEAFF	TGTGCCAGCAATACAGGGGCGAACACTGAAGCTTTCTTT
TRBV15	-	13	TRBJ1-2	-	CATSPRHLYGYTF	TGTGCCACCAGCCCGAGACACTTATATGGCTACACCTTC
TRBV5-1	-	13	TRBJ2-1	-	CASSFGGGGEQFF	TGCGCCAGCAGCTTCGGCGGGGGCGGTGAGCAGTTCTTC
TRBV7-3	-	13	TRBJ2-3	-	CASSQQARSTQYF	TGTGCCAGCAGCCAACAGGCGCGTAGCACGCAGTATTTT
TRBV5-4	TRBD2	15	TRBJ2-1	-	CASSLPAGGQIEQFF	TGTGCCAGCAGCTTGCCAGCGGGGGGGCAGATTGAGCAGTTCTTC
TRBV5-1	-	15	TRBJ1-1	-	CASSLGQPRTSEAFF	TGCGCCAGCAGCTTGGGACAGCCAAGAACCTCTGAAGCTTTCTTT
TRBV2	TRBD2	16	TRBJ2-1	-	CASSQLAGGLYNEQFF	TGTGCCAGCAGTCAACTAGCGGGGGGCCTATACAATGAGCAGTTCTTC
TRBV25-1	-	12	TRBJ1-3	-	CAGAEAGHTIYF	TGTGCCGGAGCGGAGGCCGGACACACCATATATTTT
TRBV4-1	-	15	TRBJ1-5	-	CASSQVGASNQPQHF	TGCGCCAGCAGCCAAGTGGGGGCGAGCAATCAGCCCCAGCATTTT
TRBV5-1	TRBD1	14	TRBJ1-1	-	CASSSGDRGIGAFF	TGCGCCAGCAGCTCCGGGGACAGGGGGATTGGAGCTTTCTTT
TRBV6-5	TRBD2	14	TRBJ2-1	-	CASSYTGLVNEQFF	TGTGCCAGCAGTTACACGGGACTAGTGAATGAGCAGTTCTTC
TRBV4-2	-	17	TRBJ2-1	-	CASSQGSAAVIYNEQFF	TGTGCCAGCAGCCAAGGCTCTGCGGCCGTCATCTACAATGAGCAGTTCTTC
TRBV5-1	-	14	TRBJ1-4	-	CASSLDSYNEKLFF	TGCGCCAGCAGCTTGGATAGCTATAATGAAAAACTGTTTTTT
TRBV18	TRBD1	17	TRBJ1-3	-	CASSQNQGAISGNTIYF	TGTGCCAGCTCACAAAACCAGGGGGCGATCTCTGGAAACACCATATATTTT
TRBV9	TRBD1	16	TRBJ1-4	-	CASSLDRGQFNEKLFF	TGTGCCAGCAGCCTCGACAGGGGGCAGTTTAATGAAAAACTGTTTTTT
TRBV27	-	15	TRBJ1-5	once	CASSLSRQVNQPQHF	TGTGCCAGCAGTTTAAGCCGACAGGTAAATCAGCCCCAGCATTTT
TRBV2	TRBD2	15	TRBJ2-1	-	CASSGPGTSGTEQFF	TGTGCCAGCAGTGGACCCGGGACTAGCGGCACTGAGCAGTTCTTC
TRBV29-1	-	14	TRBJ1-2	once	CSVVGGAGDYGYTF	TGCAGCGTTGTAGGGGGGGCGGGGGACTATGGCTACACCTTC
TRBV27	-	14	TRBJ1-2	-	CASSPGSSNYGYTF	TGTGCCAGCAGCCCCGGGTCTTCGAACTATGGCTACACCTTC
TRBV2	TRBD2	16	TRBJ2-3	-	CASSSPGLAVVDTQYF	TGTGCCAGCAGTTCCCCGGGACTAGCGGTTGTAGATACGCAGTATTTT
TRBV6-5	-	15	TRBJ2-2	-	CASSYSPGNTGELFF	TGTGCCAGCAGTTACTCTCCAGGGAACACCGGGGAGCTGTTTTTT
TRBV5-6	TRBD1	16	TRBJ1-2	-	CASSDAQGRGVHGYTF	TGTGCCAGCAGTGATGCACAGGGGCGGGGAGTCCATGGCTACACCTTC
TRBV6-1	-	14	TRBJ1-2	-	CASSMAAQNYGYTF	TGTGCCAGCAGTATGGCGGCCCAGAACTATGGCTACACCTTC
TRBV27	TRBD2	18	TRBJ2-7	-	CASSAFPPLSSGVYEQYF	TGTGCCAGCAGTGCTTTCCCCCCCCTCTCTAGCGGGGTATACGAGCAGTACTTC
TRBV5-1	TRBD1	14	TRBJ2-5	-	CASAGTGSQETQYF	TGCGCCAGCGCCGGGACAGGGTCTCAAGAGACCCAGTACTTC
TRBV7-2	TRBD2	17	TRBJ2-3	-	CASSFGLAGGRRDTQYF	TGTGCCAGCAGCTTCGGACTAGCGGGGGGGAGGAGGGATACGCAGTATTTT